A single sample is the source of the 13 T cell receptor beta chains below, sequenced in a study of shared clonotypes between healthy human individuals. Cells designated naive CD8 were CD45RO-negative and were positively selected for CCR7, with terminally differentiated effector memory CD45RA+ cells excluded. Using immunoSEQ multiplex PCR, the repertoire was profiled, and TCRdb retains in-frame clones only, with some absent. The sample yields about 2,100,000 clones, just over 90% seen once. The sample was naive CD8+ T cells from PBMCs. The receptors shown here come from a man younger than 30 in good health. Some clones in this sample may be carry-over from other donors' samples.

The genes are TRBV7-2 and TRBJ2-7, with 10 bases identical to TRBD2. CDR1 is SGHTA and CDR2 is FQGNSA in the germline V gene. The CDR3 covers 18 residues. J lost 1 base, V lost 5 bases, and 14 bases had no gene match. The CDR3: CASSPLPAPGLASYEQYF. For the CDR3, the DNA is TGTGCCAGCAGCCCACTACCAGCCCCGGGACTAGCGTCCTACGAGCAGTACTTC.

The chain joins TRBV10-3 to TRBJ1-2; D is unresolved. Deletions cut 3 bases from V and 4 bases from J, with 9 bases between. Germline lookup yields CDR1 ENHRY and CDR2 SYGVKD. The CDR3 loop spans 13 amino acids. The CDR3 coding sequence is TGTGCCATCAGTGACGAGGATCGCTATGGCTACACCTTC. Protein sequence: CAISDEDRYGYTF.

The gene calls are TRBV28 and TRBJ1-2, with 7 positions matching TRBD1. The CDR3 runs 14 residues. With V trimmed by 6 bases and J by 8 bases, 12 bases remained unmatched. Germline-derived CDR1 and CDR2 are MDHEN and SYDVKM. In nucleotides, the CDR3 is TGTGCCAGCAGACCCGGGACAGTAGTGGTCGGCTACACCTTC. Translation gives CASRPGTVVVGYTF.

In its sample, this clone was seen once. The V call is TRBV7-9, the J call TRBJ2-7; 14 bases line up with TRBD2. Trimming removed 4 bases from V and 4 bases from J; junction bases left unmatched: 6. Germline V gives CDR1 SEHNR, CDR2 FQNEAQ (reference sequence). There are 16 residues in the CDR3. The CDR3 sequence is CASSSGTSGREYEQYF. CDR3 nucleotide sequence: TGTGCCAGCAGCTCCGGGACTAGCGGGAGAGAGTACGAGCAGTACTTC.

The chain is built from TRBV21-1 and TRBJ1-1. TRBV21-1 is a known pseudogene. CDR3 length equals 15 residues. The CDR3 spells CASSKEGPLNTEAFF. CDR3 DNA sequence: TGTGCCAGCAGCAAAGAGGGCCCCCTGAACACTGAAGCTTTCTTT.

CDR3 nucleotide sequence: TGTGCCAGCAGCTTAGACGGGAGTGGTGAGACCCAGTACTTC. Protein product: CASSLDGSGETQYF. This chain joins TRBV7-9 and TRBJ2-5, with TRBD2 as a possible D gene (6 bases). The V and J ends lost 1 base and 5 bases respectively, with 11 bases between them. The germline gives CDR1 SEHNR, CDR2 FQNEAQ (reference sequence). There are 14 residues in the CDR3.

The CDR3 loop reads CASSFIRVVDTGELFF. CDR3 nucleotides: TGTGCCAGCAGTTTCATCAGGGTCGTGGACACCGGGGAGCTGTTTTTT. This chain links TRBV27 with TRBJ2-2; D possibly corresponds to TRBD1 (5 bases). In germline, CDR1 is MNHEY, CDR2 SMNVEV (reference sequence). The CDR3 is made up of 16 amino acids. V was trimmed by 3 bases and J by 3 bases, leaving 14 bases between them.

The chain's CDR3 is CASSIDLRREIAYEQYF. CDR3 DNA: TGTGCCAGTAGTATAGATCTCCGGCGGGAGATAGCCTACGAGCAGTACTTC. The chain uses TRBV19 and TRBJ2-7; TRBD2 matches at 7 bases. Germline values: CDR1 LNHDA, CDR2 SQIVND (reference sequence). The junction had 10 bases not matched to a gene; V was cut back by 0 bases and J by 2 bases. CDR3 length: 17 residues.

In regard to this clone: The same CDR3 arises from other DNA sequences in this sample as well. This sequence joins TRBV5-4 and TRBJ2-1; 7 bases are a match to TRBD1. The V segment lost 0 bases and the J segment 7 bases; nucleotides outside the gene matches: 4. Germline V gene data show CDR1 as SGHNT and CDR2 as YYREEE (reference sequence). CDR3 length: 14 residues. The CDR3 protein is CASSLEGRGNEQFF. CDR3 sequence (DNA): TGTGCCAGCAGCTTGGAGGGCAGGGGGAATGAGCAGTTCTTC.

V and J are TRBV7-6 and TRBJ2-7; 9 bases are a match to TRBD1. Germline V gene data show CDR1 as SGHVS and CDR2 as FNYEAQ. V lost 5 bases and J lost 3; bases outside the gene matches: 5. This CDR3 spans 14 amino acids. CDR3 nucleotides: TGTGCCAGCAGCCCGAACAGGGGGCACTACGAGCAGTACTTC. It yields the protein CASSPNRGHYEQYF.

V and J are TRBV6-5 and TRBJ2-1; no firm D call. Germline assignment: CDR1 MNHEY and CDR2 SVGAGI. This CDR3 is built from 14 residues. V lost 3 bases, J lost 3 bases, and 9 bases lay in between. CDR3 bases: TGTGCCAGCAGTTATTCCGACGGCTACAATGAGCAGTTCTTC. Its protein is CASSYSDGYNEQFF.

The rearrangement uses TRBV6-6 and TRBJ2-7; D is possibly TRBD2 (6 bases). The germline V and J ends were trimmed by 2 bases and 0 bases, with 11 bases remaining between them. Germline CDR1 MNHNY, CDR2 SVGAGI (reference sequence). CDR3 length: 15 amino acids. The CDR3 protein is CASSYGGASSYEQYF. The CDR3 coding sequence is TGTGCCAGCAGTTACGGCGGGGCCTCCTCCTACGAGCAGTACTTC.

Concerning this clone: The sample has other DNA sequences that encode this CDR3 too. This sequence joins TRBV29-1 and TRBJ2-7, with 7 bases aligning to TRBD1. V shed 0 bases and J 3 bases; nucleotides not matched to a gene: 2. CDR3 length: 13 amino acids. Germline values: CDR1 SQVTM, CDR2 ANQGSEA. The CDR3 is CSVEDRDSYEQYF. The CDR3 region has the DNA TGCAGCGTTGAAGATCGGGACAGCTACGAGCAGTACTTC.